Listed below are T cell receptor beta chains from one sample, sequenced in a study of post-analysis software for immune sequencing data. MiXCR was run by TCRdb on the PCR reads, yielding one entry per CDR3 protein. The profile shows approximately 730,000 distinct CDR3 sequences, 35% to 55% of them singletons. The sequenced material came from blood. These receptors all come from a girl aged 10 to 17 with multiple sclerosis. Both conserved end residues are trimmed from each CDR3. A D gene is named only where the DNA matches it firmly.

TRBV9	TRBJ2-1	.	ASSVAGASYEQF
TRBV2	TRBJ2-7	TRBD2	ASSDLAGAGEQY
TRBV9	TRBJ1-1	.	ASSVAGADTEAF
TRBV4-2	TRBJ2-7	.	ASSQPGAAGDEQY
TRBV11-2	TRBJ2-2	.	ASSLVTSTGELF
TRBV14	TRBJ1-6	.	ASSQRRGDNSPLH
TRBV20-1	TRBJ2-4	TRBD1	SARVAQGAKNIQY
TRBV20-1	TRBJ2-1	.	SAKMGNEQF
TRBV5-1	TRBJ2-5	.	ASSVLGQGKETQY
TRBV5-1	TRBJ2-3	.	ASSSRNPGLGTDTQY
TRBV7-3	TRBJ2-1	.	ASSPSSRPDEQF
TRBV20-1	TRBJ2-7	.	SARIRAASSYEQY
TRBV2	.	TRBD2	ASSGSGLAGVHEQY
TRBV28	TRBJ2-3	TRBD2	ASSSPLGLAGGDTQY
TRBV25-1	TRBJ2-7	TRBD1	ASSRQGTYEQY
TRBV4-3	TRBJ1-1	.	ASSLGRLMNTEAF
TRBV10-3	TRBJ1-5	TRBD1	AISEEGAGNQPQH
TRBV29-1	TRBJ2-7	.	SVEGGGSYEQY
TRBV27	TRBJ2-1	TRBD2	ASSTGGAGNEQF
TRBV7-2	TRBJ2-1	TRBD2	ASSSGLAHNEQF
TRBV3-1	TRBJ2-5	.	ANSRWGEFSQETQY
TRBV7-2	TRBJ2-7	TRBD2	ASSRGTGGSQY
TRBV20-1	TRBJ2-7	TRBD1	SARGSKTGENAVLEDEQY
TRBV5-1	TRBJ2-7	TRBD2	ASRPASGTWYEQY
TRBV5-1	TRBJ2-7	.	ASSLGGKNGYEQY
TRBV20-1	.	.	SARGPGVAYEQY
TRBV24-1	TRBJ2-1	TRBD1	ATSDLPEPGQGYNEQI
TRBV6-6	TRBJ2-1	.	ASSYGASSSYNEQF
TRBV27	TRBJ2-3	TRBD1	ASSPRQGPTDTQY
TRBV7-9	TRBJ2-3	.	ASSLGGSATDTQY
TRBV10-3	TRBJ2-1	TRBD2	AISEKREGTNEQF
TRBV9	TRBJ1-2	.	ASSPPQDYGYT
TRBV6-5	.	.	ASSFGQSALYEQY
TRBV10-2	TRBJ2-7	.	ASSAGGGTYEQY
TRBV7-9	TRBJ2-7	.	ASSSRGDYEQY
TRBV24-1	TRBJ2-3	TRBD2	ATSDWTSDGDTQY
TRBV20-1	.	.	SAPSTTHEQY
TRBV27	TRBJ2-1	TRBD2	ASSVWTSGSPNEQF
TRBV7-9	TRBJ1-1	.	ATAPVMPF
TRBV7-9	TRBJ2-7	.	ASSPRGSGQLEQY
TRBV6-2/TRBV6-3	TRBJ2-7	.	ASTRGSWYEQY
TRBV6-2/TRBV6-3	.	TRBD1	ASSLGQVLSYEQY
TRBV10-3	TRBJ2-2	.	AIKGQESTGELF
TRBV7-8	TRBJ2-3	.	ASSPQVAVTDTQY
TRBV29-1	TRBJ2-1	.	SVDREEQF
TRBV6-6	TRBJ1-3	.	ASGVGHSGNTIY
TRBV12-3/TRBV12-4	TRBJ2-1	.	ASSPPGPVNEQF
TRBV20-1	TRBJ1-5	TRBD1	SAGGTGTIRPAQPQH
TRBV6-6	TRBJ2-1	.	ASSYASVSYNEQF
TRBV4-2	TRBJ2-1	.	ASSQERDAYNEQF